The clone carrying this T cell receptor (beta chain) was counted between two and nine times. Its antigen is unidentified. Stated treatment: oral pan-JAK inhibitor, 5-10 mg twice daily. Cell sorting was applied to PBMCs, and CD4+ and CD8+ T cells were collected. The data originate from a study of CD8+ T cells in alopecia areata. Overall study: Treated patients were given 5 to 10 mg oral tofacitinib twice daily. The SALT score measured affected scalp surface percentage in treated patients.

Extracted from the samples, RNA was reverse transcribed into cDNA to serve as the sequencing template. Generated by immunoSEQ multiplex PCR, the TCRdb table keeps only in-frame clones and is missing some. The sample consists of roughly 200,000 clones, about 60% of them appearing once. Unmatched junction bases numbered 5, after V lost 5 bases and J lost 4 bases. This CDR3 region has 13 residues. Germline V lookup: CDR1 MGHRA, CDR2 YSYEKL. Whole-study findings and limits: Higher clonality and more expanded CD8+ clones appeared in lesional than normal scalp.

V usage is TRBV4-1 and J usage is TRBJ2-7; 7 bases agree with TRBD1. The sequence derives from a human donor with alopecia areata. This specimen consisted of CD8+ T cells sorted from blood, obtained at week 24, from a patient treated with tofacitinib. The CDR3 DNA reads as TGCGCCAGCAGCTCGACAGGGAGTTACGAGCAGTACTTC. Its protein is CASSSTGSYEQYF.